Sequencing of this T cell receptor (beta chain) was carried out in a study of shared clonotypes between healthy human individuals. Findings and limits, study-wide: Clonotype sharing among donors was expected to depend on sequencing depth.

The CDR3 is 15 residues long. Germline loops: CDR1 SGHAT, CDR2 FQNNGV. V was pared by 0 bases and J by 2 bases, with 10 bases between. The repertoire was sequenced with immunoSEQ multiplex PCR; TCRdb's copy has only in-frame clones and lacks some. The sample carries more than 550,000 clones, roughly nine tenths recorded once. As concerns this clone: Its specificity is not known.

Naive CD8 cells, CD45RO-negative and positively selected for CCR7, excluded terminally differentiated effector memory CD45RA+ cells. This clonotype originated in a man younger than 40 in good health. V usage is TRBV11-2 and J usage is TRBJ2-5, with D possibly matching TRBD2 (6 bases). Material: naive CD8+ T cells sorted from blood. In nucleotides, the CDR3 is TGTGCCAGCAGCTTAGAAGCTAGCGTGCAAGAGACCCAGTACTTC. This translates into CASSLEASVQETQYF.